Shown below are 20 T cell receptor beta chains from a single sample sequenced in a study of molecular identifiers for immune sequencing clone quantification. TCRdb reprocessed the PCR reads via MiXCR and lists one record per CDR3 protein. The top ten hold around 0.78% of the sample, which has hundreds of thousands of distinct CDR3 sequences, about 25% seen once. Input material: naive CD8+ T cells from blood, with Jurkat cell RNA spiked in. Stated subset: FACS-sorted CD8+CD4-CCR7+CD45RA+ naive T cells. The origin of the receptors is a human donor in good health. Some libraries in this study had Jurkat cell RNA spiked in.

This clonotype was seen repeatedly, ten times or more. The chain carries TRBV28 and TRBJ2-3; the D gene is possibly TRBD1 (5 bases). The CDR3 is 14 residues long. The V end was cut by 3 bases, the J end by 2 bases, with 9 bases between. Germline lookup yields CDR1 MDHEN and CDR2 SYDVKM. Here the CDR3 DNA reads TGTGCCAGCAGTTTTGGCAGGGACACAGATACGCAGTATTTT. Residues: CASSFGRDTDTQYF.

This clonotype was seen repeatedly, ten times or more. V usage is TRBV11-1 and J usage is TRBJ1-1, with D perhaps matching TRBD1 (5 bases). The CDR3 covers 16 residues. V lost 0 bases, J lost 8 bases, and 19 bases lay in between. Germline loops: CDR1 SGHAT, CDR2 FQDESV (reference sequence). CDR3 loop: CASSLARAGRPSEAFF. CDR3 nucleotides: TGTGCCAGCAGCTTAGCTCGGGCAGGGCGCCCATCGGAAGCTTTCTTT.

J is TRBJ2-7 and V is TRBV28; D unclear. CDR3 length: 12 residues. Looked up from germline, CDR1 is MDHEN and CDR2 is SYDVKM. Deletions cut 1 base from V and 4 bases from J, with 5 bases between. For the CDR3, the DNA is TGTGCCAGCAGTTTATACATGTACGAGCAGTACTTC. This gives the protein CASSLYMYEQYF.

This sequence joins TRBV27 and TRBJ2-2; 8 nucleotides line up with TRBD1. CDR1 is MNHEY and CDR2 is SMNVEV in the germline V gene (reference sequence). The CDR3 covers 18 residues. Trimming removed 2 bases from V and 2 bases from J; junction bases left unmatched: 10. The DNA for the CDR3 is TGTGCCAGCAGTTTACAAACTACCAGGGGGCCAAACACCGGGGAGCTGTTTTTT. This codes for CASSLQTTRGPNTGELFF.

In this sample, this clonotype turned up many times. V gene TRBV20-1 combines with J gene TRBJ2-7; D call uncertain. Per the germline V gene, CDR1 is DFQATT and CDR2 is SNEGSKA (reference sequence). This CDR3 is 12 amino acids long. The V end was cut by 2 bases, the J end by 4 bases, with 9 bases between. The CDR3 reads CSARLDLYEQYF. CDR3 in DNA: TGCAGTGCTAGACTGGATCTTTACGAGCAGTACTTC.

This clonotype was found many times. The V gene is TRBV29-1, the J gene TRBJ2-7; 7 positions match TRBD1. V shed 3 bases and J 0 bases; nucleotides not matched to a gene: 5. This CDR3 is 14 amino acids long. Germline V gene lookup returns CDR1 SQVTM and CDR2 ANQGSEA. CDR3 nucleotide sequence: TGCAGCGTTGAGGGGACAGCAGACTCCTACGAGCAGTACTTC. Translation gives CSVEGTADSYEQYF.

Concerning this clonotype itself: The conserved phenylalanine or tryptophan is not found at the CDR3 terminus, so this likely reflects a read error. This chain connects TRBV3-1 to TRBJ2-1; 11 bases fit TRBD2. The germline CDR1 and CDR2 sequences are LGHDT and YNNKEL (reference sequence). The length of the CDR3 is 19 residues. Trimming cost V 0 bases and J 2 bases; bases outside gene matches: 9. This chain's CDR3 is CASSQETSGRAETYNEQFS. For the CDR3, the DNA is TGTGCCAGCAGCCAAGAAACTAGCGGGAGAGCAGAAACCTACAATGAGCAGTTCTCC.

At least ten counts were recorded for this clonotype. V is TRBV5-5 and J is TRBJ2-3, with 9 bases aligning to TRBD2. The CDR3 contains 16 residues. V lost 0 bases and J lost 6; bases outside the gene matches: 8. Germline lookup yields CDR1 SGHKS and CDR2 YYEKEE (reference sequence). CDR3 DNA sequence: TGTGCCAGCAGCTTGGATCTAGCGGGATATGCGGATACGCAGTATTTT. Protein product: CASSLDLAGYADTQYF.

The chain recombines TRBV5-4 with TRBJ2-3, with 8 bases that match TRBD2. The junction had 11 bases not matched to a gene; V was cut back by 4 bases and J by 13 bases. The CDR3 is 13 amino acids. Germline CDR1 and CDR2: SGHNT and YYREEE (reference sequence). The CDR3 coding sequence is TGTGCCAGCAGCGCGGGGGGTGGGCCCCGGGAGTATTTT. It encodes CASSAGGGPREYF.

This clonotype was seen many times. The chain has TRBV5-1 and TRBJ2-7; 12 bases line up with TRBD1. Germline CDR1 reads SGHRS; CDR2 reads YFSETQ. The CDR3 is 16 amino acids. V lost 4 bases, J lost 5 bases, and 10 bases stayed unmatched. For the CDR3, the DNA is TGCGCCAGCAGCCCGAGTCCGGGACAGGGGGCCAACGAGCAGTACTTC. It specifies CASSPSPGQGANEQYF.

This clonotype was seen a few times. V usage is TRBV5-1 and J usage is TRBJ2-5; TRBD2 aligns across 11 bases. CDR1 is SGHRS and CDR2 is YFSETQ in the germline V gene. CDR3 length equals 17 residues. V shed 0 bases and J 1 base; nucleotides not matched to a gene: 5. The DNA of the CDR3 is TGCGCCAGCAGCTTGGGACTAGCGGGAACTATCCAAGAGACCCAGTACTTC. Translating gives CASSLGLAGTIQETQYF.

This clonotype was picked up many times. This chain links TRBV27 with TRBJ2-6; 9 bases align to TRBD1. Trimming at V came to 0 bases and at J to 0 bases, leaving 6 bases not matched to a gene. Germline CDR1 is MNHEY and CDR2 is SMNVEV (reference sequence). CDR3 length: 19 amino acids. CDR3 residues: CASSLSWDRAISGANVLTF. The CDR3 bases are TGTGCCAGCAGTTTATCGTGGGACAGGGCTATCTCTGGGGCCAACGTCCTGACTTTC.

Worth noting for this clonotype: Given a much more abundant clone one base away, this may be a read error. This rearrangement joins TRBV10-3 to TRBJ2-7; 7 bases match TRBD1. Germline V lookup: CDR1 ENHRY, CDR2 SYGVKD. J was trimmed by 4 bases and V by 0 bases; bases with no gene match: 9. CDR3 size: 16 residues. The CDR3 DNA sequence: TGTGCCATCAGTGAGTCGGGACAGAGGGCTTGGTACGAGCAGTACTTC. It translates to CAISESGQRAWYEQYF.

V and J are TRBV10-2 and TRBJ1-5; 9 bases align to TRBD1. V shed 3 bases, J shed 9 bases, and the junction held 9 bases outside the gene matches. CDR1 WSHSY and CDR2 SAAADI come from the germline V gene. The CDR3 length is 15 residues. In nucleotides, the CDR3 is TGCGCCAGCAGTGATTTAGGACAGGGGTTAGCGCCCCAGCATTTT. It translates to CASSDLGQGLAPQHF.

As concerns this clonotype: A read error is likely here: a far larger clone is one base away. The chain links TRBV4-1 to TRBJ1-1; TRBD1 might be the D (6 bases). CDR1 is MGHRA and CDR2 is YSYEKL in the germline V gene. The CDR3 has 11 amino acids. In DNA form, the CDR3 reads TGCGCCAGTAGCGGGGGCACTAAAGCTTTCTTT. Translation: CASSGGTKAFF.

J is TRBJ2-1 and V is TRBV12-3 or TRBV12-4; 8 positions match TRBD2. The CDR3 runs 15 residues. With V trimmed by 6 bases and J by 10 bases, 14 bases remained unmatched. The CDR3 loop reads CASSPPGLGVGEQFF. The CDR3 coding sequence is TGTGCCAGCAGCCCCCCGGGACTAGGCGTAGGGGAGCAGTTCTTC.

Turning to this clonotype: With a far larger clone one base away, a read error is the likely cause. The DNA is omitted, as the CDR3 cannot be located on it reliably, and the CDR3 follows TCRdb's listing. V gene TRBV5-3 combines with J gene TRBJ2-7. TRBV5-3 is placed among ORFs of uncertain function. The CDR3 is 14 amino acids in total, end residues counted. CDR3 amino acids: CASSVGQGSYELYF.

This clonotype was detected ten times or more. The V gene is TRBV6-6, the J gene TRBJ1-2, with TRBD1 matching over 7 bases. This CDR3 contains 14 residues. Germline-derived CDR1 and CDR2 are MNHNY and SVGAGI (reference sequence). Unmatched junction bases numbered 9, after V lost 7 bases and J lost 4 bases. CDR3 sequence: CASTYNPGGYGYTF. For the CDR3, the DNA is TGTGCCAGCACCTATAACCCAGGGGGCTATGGCTACACCTTC.

This clonotype has more than one count but fewer than ten. At one of its ends the junction is not consistent with the germline gene, which may arise from a read error. V and J are TRBV12-3 or TRBV12-4 and TRBJ1-1; D is possibly TRBD1 (5 bases). The CDR3 is made up of 16 amino acids. The CDR3 loop reads CASSSTGSQCYTEAFF. CDR3 coding DNA: TGTGCCAGCAGTTCCACAGGTTCCCAGTGCTACACCGAAGCTTTCTTT.

The V gene is TRBV21-1, the J gene TRBJ1-1; no DNA check was done on the table's D call, TRBD1. TRBV21-1 constitutes a pseudogene. The CDR3 spans 20 residues. This CDR3 is CASIQRAIRRANNLNTEAFF. The CDR3 coding sequence is TGTGCCAGCATCCAAAGAGCGATCCGCAGGGCAAATAATCTGAACACTGAAGCTTTCTTT.